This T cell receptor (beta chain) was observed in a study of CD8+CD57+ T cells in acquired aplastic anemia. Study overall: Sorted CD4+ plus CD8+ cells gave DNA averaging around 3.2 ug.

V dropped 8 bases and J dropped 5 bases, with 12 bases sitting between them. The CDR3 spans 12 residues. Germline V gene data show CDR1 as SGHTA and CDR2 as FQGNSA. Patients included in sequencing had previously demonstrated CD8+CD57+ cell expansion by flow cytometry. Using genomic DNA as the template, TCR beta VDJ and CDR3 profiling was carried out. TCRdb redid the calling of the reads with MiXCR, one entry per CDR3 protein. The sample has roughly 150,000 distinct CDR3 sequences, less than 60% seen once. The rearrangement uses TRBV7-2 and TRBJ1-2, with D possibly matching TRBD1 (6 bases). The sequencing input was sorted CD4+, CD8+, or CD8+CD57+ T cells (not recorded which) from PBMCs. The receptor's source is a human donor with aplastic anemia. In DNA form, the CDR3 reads TGTGCCAGCCTAAAACAGGGATATGGCTACACCTTC. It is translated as CASLKQGYGYTF.